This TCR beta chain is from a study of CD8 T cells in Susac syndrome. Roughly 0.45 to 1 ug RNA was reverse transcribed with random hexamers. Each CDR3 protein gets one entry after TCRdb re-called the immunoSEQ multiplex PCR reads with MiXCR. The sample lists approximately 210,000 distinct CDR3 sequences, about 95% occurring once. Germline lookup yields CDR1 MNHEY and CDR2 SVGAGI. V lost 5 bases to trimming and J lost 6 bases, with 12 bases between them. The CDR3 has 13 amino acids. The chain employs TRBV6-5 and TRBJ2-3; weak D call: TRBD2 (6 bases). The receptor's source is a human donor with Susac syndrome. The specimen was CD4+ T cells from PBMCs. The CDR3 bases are TGTGCCAGCAGTGTAGGTCGGGAGGATACGCAGTATTTT. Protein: CASSVGREDTQYF.